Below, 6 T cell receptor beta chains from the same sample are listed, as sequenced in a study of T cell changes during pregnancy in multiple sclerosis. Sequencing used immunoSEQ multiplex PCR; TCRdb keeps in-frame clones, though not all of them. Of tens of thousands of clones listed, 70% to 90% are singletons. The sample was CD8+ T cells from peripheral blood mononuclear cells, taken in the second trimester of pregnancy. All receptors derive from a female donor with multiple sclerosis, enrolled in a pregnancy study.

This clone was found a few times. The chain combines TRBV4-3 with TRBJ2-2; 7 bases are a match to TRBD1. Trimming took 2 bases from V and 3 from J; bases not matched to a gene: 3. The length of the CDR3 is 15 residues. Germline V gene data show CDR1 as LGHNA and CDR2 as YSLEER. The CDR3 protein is CASSQLDRDTGELFF. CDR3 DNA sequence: TGCGCCAGCAGCCAACTCGACAGGGACACCGGGGAGCTGTTTTTT.

CDR3 in amino acids: CASSVELAGGHNEQFF. CDR3 nucleotides: TGTGCCAGCAGCGTAGAACTAGCGGGAGGGCACAATGAGCAGTTCTTC. The chain combines TRBV9 with TRBJ2-1; 13 bases align to TRBD2. V was clipped by 0 bases and J by 5 bases; unmatched bases: 2. This CDR3 region has 16 residues. From germline, CDR1 is SGDLS and CDR2 YYNGEE.

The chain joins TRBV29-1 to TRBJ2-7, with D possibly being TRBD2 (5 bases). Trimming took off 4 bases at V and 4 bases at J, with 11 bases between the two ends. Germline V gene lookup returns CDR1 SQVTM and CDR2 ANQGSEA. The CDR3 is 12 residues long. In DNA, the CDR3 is TGCAGCGTTGCGACGGGAAGTTACGAGCAGTACTTC. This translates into CSVATGSYEQYF.

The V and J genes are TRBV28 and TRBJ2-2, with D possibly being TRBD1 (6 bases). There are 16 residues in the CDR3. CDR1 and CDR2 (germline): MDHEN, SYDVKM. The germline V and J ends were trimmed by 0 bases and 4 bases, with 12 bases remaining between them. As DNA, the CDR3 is TGTGCCAGCAGTTTATGGACAGGCTCCCCCACCGGGGAGCTGTTTTTT. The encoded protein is CASSLWTGSPTGELFF.

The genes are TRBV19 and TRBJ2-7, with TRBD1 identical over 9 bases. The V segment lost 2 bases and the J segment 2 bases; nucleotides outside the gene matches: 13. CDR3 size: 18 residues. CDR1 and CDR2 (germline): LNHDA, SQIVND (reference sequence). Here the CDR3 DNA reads TGTGCCAGTAGTATATATGGAGGGATGGGACAGGGCACCTACGAGCAGTACTTC. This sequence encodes CASSIYGGMGQGTYEQYF.

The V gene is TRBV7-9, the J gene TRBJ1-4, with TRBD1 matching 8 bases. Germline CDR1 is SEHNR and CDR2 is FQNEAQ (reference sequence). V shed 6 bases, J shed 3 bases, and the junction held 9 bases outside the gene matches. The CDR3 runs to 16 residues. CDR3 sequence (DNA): TGTGCCAGCAGTTCGGACAGGGAGAGGGCTAATGAAAAACTGTTTTTT. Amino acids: CASSSDRERANEKLFF.